This T cell receptor (beta chain) comes out of a study of T cell repertoires in cytomegalovirus infection. V trimming: 5 bases; J trimming: 4 bases; junction bases outside the gene matches: 8. Germline CDR1 is LNHDA and CDR2 is SQIVND (reference sequence). The CDR3 is 15 residues long. This clonotype was found a few times. TCRdb re-called the reads with MiXCR, one entry per CDR3 protein. The sample shows approximately 500,000 distinct CDR3 sequences, around 11% of them seen only once. The sequencing input was PBMCs. The receptor was derived from a human donor in good health (CMV status not recorded). Some clones in this sample may be carry-over from other donors' samples. V usage is TRBV19 and J usage is TRBJ2-3, with TRBD1 matching over 8 bases. The CDR3 bases are TGTGCCAGTAGTCCAGGGGGCCTTATAGCAGATACGCAGTATTTT. It specifies CASSPGGLIADTQYF. Looking up the rest from reference TRBV19 and TRBJ2-3 gives the full variable domain: DGGITQSPKYLFRKEGQNVTLSCEQNLNHDAMYWYRQDPGQGLRLIYYSQIVNDFQKGDIAEGYSVSREKKESFPLTVTSAQKNPTAFYLCASSPGGLIADTQYFGPGTRLTVL.